Listed below are T cell receptor beta chains from one sample, sequenced in a study of PD-L1 blockade in urothelial cancer. Only in-frame clones appear in the TCRdb table, and some are missing; sequencing was by immunoSEQ multiplex PCR. The repertoire holds more than 85,000 clones, with around 86% as singletons. The sample here was PBMCs, taken around atezolizumab (anti-PD-L1) treatment. The receptors were gathered from a man in his sixties with urothelial cancer. CDR3s include the opening cysteine and the closing phenylalanine or tryptophan. Each record gives: V gene, J gene, D gene, clone size, CDR3 DNA, CDR3 protein. The D gene is left open where the match is weak. Some rows mark clone size as missing; the rest say once, few, many or name a class of expanded clone.

>TRBV5-1|TRBJ2-7|-|-
TGCGCCAGCACGTTGGCGGCAGATCCTTACTACGAGCAGTACTTC
CASTLAADPYYEQYF
>TRBV28|TRBJ1-5|-|once
TGTGCCAGCAGTCCCTCGGAGGGGGACTATAGCAATCAGCCCCAGCATTTT
CASSPSEGDYSNQPQHF
>TRBV18|TRBJ1-4|-|-
TGTGCCAGCTCTACCGACAGAAGCTATGAAAAACTGTTTTTT
CASSTDRSYEKLFF
>TRBV10-3|TRBJ2-3|TRBD2|once
TGTGCCATCAGGGACCCGGGGGGGAGAGAAGAAGATACGCAGTATTTT
CAIRDPGGREEDTQYF
>TRBV9|TRBJ2-2|-|-
TGTGCCAGCAGGACAGGAGGGAACACCGGGGAGCTGTTTTTT
CASRTGGNTGELFF
>TRBV10-3|TRBJ2-7|TRBD1|-
TGTGCCATTTGGGACAGGGCCTCCTCCTACGAGCAGTACTTC
CAIWDRASSYEQYF
>TRBV5-4|TRBJ1-2|-|-
TGTGCCAGCAGCTTGACAGCAACTCCTAACTATGGCTACACCTTC
CASSLTATPNYGYTF
>TRBV28|TRBJ1-2|TRBD1|-
TGTGCCAGCAGTCAGCCGGGACAGGGGGGGACTAACTATGGCTACACCTTC
CASSQPGQGGTNYGYTF
>TRBV5-8|TRBJ1-1|-|-
TGTGCCAGCAGCTTCCAGACACTTATGAACACTGAAGCTTTCTTT
CASSFQTLMNTEAFF
>TRBV27|TRBJ1-5|-|-
TGTGCCAGCAGTTTAGAGGGACAGCCCCAGCATTTT
CASSLEGQPQHF
>TRBV4-1|TRBJ1-3|-|-
TGCGCCAGCAGCCAGTGGTTCGGCTCTGGAAACACCATATATTTT
CASSQWFGSGNTIYF
>TRBV14|TRBJ2-7|TRBD2|-
TGTGCCAGCAGCCCGAGGAGGGAGGGGAGTGGAGAGCAGTACTTC
CASSPRREGSGEQYF
>TRBV14|TRBJ2-1|TRBD2|many
TGTGCCAGCACCTCAGCGGGGGGCGCTGGGAATGAGCAGTTCTTC
CASTSAGGAGNEQFF
>TRBV7-8|TRBJ1-3|-|-
TGTGCCAGCAGCTTACTCGCTCCGGGAGGCCTGAGCTCTGGAAACACCATATATTTT
CASSLLAPGGLSSGNTIYF
>TRBV28|TRBJ2-7|-|-
TGTGCCAGCAGTGTGATAGACAGGGACTTTTACGAGCAGTACTTC
CASSVIDRDFYEQYF
>TRBV30|TRBJ1-1|-|-
TGTGCCTGGAGCCTGATGAGTCCGAACACTGAAGCTTTCTTT
CAWSLMSPNTEAFF
>TRBV21-1|TRBJ2-7|-|-
TGTGCCAGCAGCCGCCCGGGTTGTGCCTACGAGCAGTACTTC
CASSRPGCAYEQYF
>TRBV27|TRBJ2-7|TRBD1|-
TGTGCCAGCAGTTTCATTTCCGGGACAGCGTACGAGCAGTACTTC
CASSFISGTAYEQYF
>TRBV27|TRBJ1-5|TRBD1|-
TGTGCCAGCAGGGCTAGGGGGACAGGGGCCAATCAGCCCCAGCATTTT
CASRARGTGANQPQHF
>TRBV13|TRBJ1-2|-|-
TGTGCCAGCAACAGAGCTAACTATGGCTACACCTTC
CASNRANYGYTF
>TRBV5-1|TRBJ2-7|TRBD2|-
TGCGCCAGCAGCTGGGGGAGGACTAGCGACACCTACGAGCAGTACTTC
CASSWGRTSDTYEQYF
>TRBV5-1|TRBJ1-1|TRBD1|-
TGCGCCAGCAGCTTTACGGGACAGTACAACACTGAAGCTTTCTTT
CASSFTGQYNTEAFF
>TRBV28|TRBJ2-2|TRBD1|-
TGTGCCAGCAATTTCCGGGACAGGGAAACCGGGGAGCTGTTTTTT
CASNFRDRETGELFF
>TRBV6-1|TRBJ2-5|TRBD2|once
TGTGCCAGCAGTGAAGCCCTAGCGGGGGGGCCTGGAGAGACCCAGTACTTC
CASSEALAGGPGETQYF
>TRBV2|TRBJ1-5|-|few
TGTGCCAGCAGGGGGGGGAGCGGTGGTCAGCCCCAGCATTTT
CASRGGSGGQPQHF
>TRBV5-1|TRBJ1-1|-|few
TGCGCCAGCAGCCCACAGGGTAGGATGGGGACTGAAGCTTTCTTT
CASSPQGRMGTEAFF
>TRBV7-2|TRBJ1-2|-|-
TGTGCCAGCAGCCACACATCCTATGGCTACACCTTC
CASSHTSYGYTF
>TRBV6-6|TRBJ2-1|TRBD2|few
TGTGCCAGCAGCCCAGCGGGAGCGGGAGATGAGCAGTTCTTC
CASSPAGAGDEQFF
>TRBV25-1|TRBJ2-3|-|-
TGTGCCAGCAGTGAGCTAACTCTAGAGTTT
CASSELTLEF
>TRBV13|TRBJ2-7|TRBD1|-
TGTGCCAGCAGCTTAGAAGCAGGGGGCAACGAGCAGTACTTC
CASSLEAGGNEQYF
>TRBV6-6|TRBJ2-7|TRBD2|-
TGTGCCAGCAGGGGGAGCGGGGGGCCTTTGGGGGAGCAGTACTTC
CASRGSGGPLGEQYF
>TRBV19|TRBJ1-1|-|-
TGTGCCAGTAGTCTAGGAGGATTTAACATGAACACTGAAGCTTTCTTT
CASSLGGFNMNTEAFF
>TRBV28|TRBJ2-5|TRBD2|-
TGTGCCAGCAGTTTAAGGCTAGCGGTCCGAAGGACCCAGTACTTC
CASSLRLAVRRTQYF
>TRBV30|TRBJ2-7|-|-
TGTGCCTGGAGGGGCAGGGGATACGAGCAGTACTTC
CAWRGRGYEQYF
>TRBV7-8|TRBJ2-6|TRBD1|-
TGTGCCAGCAGCCCGTGGACAGGGGGCGCGAGTGGTGGGGCCAACGTCCTGACTTTC
CASSPWTGGASGGANVLTF
>TRBV4-3|TRBJ2-1|TRBD2|-
TGCGCCAGCAGCCAAGATCAGGGAGGGTACAATGAGCAGTTCTTC
CASSQDQGGYNEQFF
>TRBV25-1|TRBJ1-4|-|-
TGTGCCAGCAGTGAATCGAGCGGGGGCGGTGAAAAACTGTTTTTT
CASSESSGGGEKLFF
>TRBV7-2|TRBJ2-7|TRBD2|once
TGTGCCAGCATCCGGGACTACCTCTCCTACGAGCAGTACTTC
CASIRDYLSYEQYF
>TRBV6-1|TRBJ2-2|TRBD2|few
TGTGCCAGCAAAAACAGCGGGAGGGCGACCGGGGAGCTGTTTTTT
CASKNSGRATGELFF
>TRBV4-1|TRBJ2-7|TRBD2|-
TGCGCCAGCGCGGGGGAGCGGGAGCCACCATTATCCTACGAGCAGTACTTC
CASAGEREPPLSYEQYF
>TRBV27|TRBJ1-4|-|few
TGTGCCAGCAGTCTAACCCCGCAGGGCGTGTCTGCAACTAATGAAAAACTGTTTTTT
CASSLTPQGVSATNEKLFF
>TRBV19|TRBJ1-1|-|-
TGTGCCAGTAGTCCCTACAGGGTGGGGGTCAACACTGAAGCTTTCTTT
CASSPYRVGVNTEAFF
>TRBV19|TRBJ2-7|TRBD1|-
TGTGCCAGTAGTATTGGGCAGGGGGTCTCCTACGAGCAGTACTTC
CASSIGQGVSYEQYF
>TRBV6-1|TRBJ1-2|-|-
TGTGCCAGCAGTGAAGGAACTGCCAACTTTAACTATGGCTACACCTTC
CASSEGTANFNYGYTF
>TRBV10-3|TRBJ2-5|TRBD2|-
TGTGCCATCAGTACCTTAGCGGGAGGGCCGGAGACCCAGTACTTC
CAISTLAGGPETQYF
>TRBV19|TRBJ1-2|-|-
TGTGCCAGTAGTCCCCGGAGGAGGGTCTATGGCTACACCTTC
CASSPRRRVYGYTF
>TRBV6-5|TRBJ1-1|-|-
TGTGCCAGCAGTACTCCGGGGGGCACTGAAGCTTTCTTT
CASSTPGGTEAFF
>TRBV7-8|TRBJ1-3|-|-
TGTGCCAGCAGCTTAGTCGGGGGAGGAAACACCATATATTTT
CASSLVGGGNTIYF
>TRBV29-1|TRBJ1-1|-|-
TGCAGCGTCGGACAATTGGGGGGCACTGAAGCTTTCTTT
CSVGQLGGTEAFF
>TRBV19|TRBJ1-4|TRBD1|-
TGTGCCGGGATACGACCACAGGGGACTAATGAAAAACTGTTTTTT
CAGIRPQGTNEKLFF
>TRBV5-1|TRBJ1-1|-|-
TGCGCCAGCAGTTTGGGACTCGGTGGGCGGGGTGCTTTCTTT
CASSLGLGGRGAFF
>TRBV2|TRBJ1-2|-|-
TGTGCCAGCACACCTACCACCCACAGCTATGGCTACACCTTC
CASTPTTHSYGYTF
>TRBV27|TRBJ2-7|-|-
TGTGCCAGCAGTTCCCCTTACGAGCAGTACTTC
CASSSPYEQYF
>TRBV2|TRBJ2-1|TRBD2|-
TGTGCCAGCAGAAGTAGCGGGTTCTCCTACAATGAGCAGTTCTTC
CASRSSGFSYNEQFF
>TRBV11-2|TRBJ1-1|-|-
TGTGCCAGCGGAACGCAGGGCGACACTGAAGCTTTCTTT
CASGTQGDTEAFF
>TRBV7-9|TRBJ2-3|TRBD2|-
TGTGCCAGCAGCGCTAGCGGGGGTAACACAGATACGCAGTATTTT
CASSASGGNTDTQYF
>TRBV18|TRBJ2-2|TRBD2|-
TGTGCCAGCTCACCACAGATGGGACTAGCGGGAGATACGAACACCGGGGAGCTGTTTTTT
CASSPQMGLAGDTNTGELFF